The sequence of this T cell receptor beta chain was determined in a study of blood T cell repertoires in COVID-19. Germline-derived CDR1 and CDR2 are SGHVS and FQNEAQ. This CDR3 has 16 amino acids. V gave up 5 bases and J gave up 0 bases, with 13 bases separating them. The repertoire was sequenced with immunoSEQ multiplex PCR; TCRdb's copy has only in-frame clones and lacks some. The repertoire has around 450,000 clones, roughly nine tenths of them found once; the top ten carry 1.5% to 2%. Sequencing was done on a sample of PBMCs or T cells enriched from blood (not recorded which). The clonotype comes from a young woman with acute COVID-19. The rearrangement joins TRBV7-8 to TRBJ2-2; D gene uncertain. CDR3: CASSPQASANTGELFF. Written as DNA, the CDR3 is TGTGCCAGCAGCCCCCAGGCATCCGCGAACACCGGGGAGCTGTTTTTT.